One and the same sample provided the 20 T cell receptor beta chains below, sequenced in a study of Graves' ophthalmopathy and Graves' hyperthyroidism. TCR beta CDR3 amplification used RNA transcripts. First-round RT-PCR with HTBI primers preceded a second-round multiplex PCR. TCRdb fed the multiplex PCR reads into MiXCR, producing one record per CDR3 protein. This table has hundreds of thousands of distinct CDR3 sequences, roughly 21% appearing once. The sequenced sample was peripheral blood. All receptors derive from a woman between 18 and 30 years old with stable Graves' hyperthyroidism.

This clonotype has at least ten counts. This chain connects TRBV11-3 to TRBJ2-7; a possible D gene is TRBD1 (5 bases). V lost 0 bases and J lost 5, with 8 bases in between. Germline-derived CDR1 and CDR2 are SGHNT and YENEEA. The CDR3 contains 13 residues. The CDR3: CASSLDADNEQYF. CDR3 nucleotide sequence: TGTGCCAGCAGCTTAGATGCGGACAACGAGCAGTACTTC.

This clonotype has more than one count but fewer than ten. This CDR3 is CASSLDRTDTQYF. CDR3 bases: TGTGCCAGCAGCTTAGATAGGACAGATACGCAGTATTTT. The chain carries TRBV11-2 and TRBJ2-3, with D hard to call. The CDR3 sequence is 13 residues long. Germline V gives CDR1 SGHAT, CDR2 FQNNGV. The V gene lost 0 bases and the J gene lost 3 bases, with 4 bases spanning the gap.

The table lists this clonotype with many counts. The chain uses TRBV4-2 and TRBJ1-5, with TRBD1 matching over 8 bases. V was pared by 1 base and J by 6 bases, with 8 bases of the junction left unmatched. This CDR3 is built from 16 residues. Germline loops: CDR1 LGHNA, CDR2 YNFKEQ. The CDR3 region is CASSQGTGTGSQPQHF. For the CDR3, the DNA is TGTGCCAGCAGCCAAGGTACAGGGACAGGTTCTCAGCCCCAGCATTTT.

V usage is TRBV12-3 or TRBV12-4 and J usage is TRBJ2-7; D remains ambiguous. V was shortened by 3 bases and J by 3 bases, with 6 bases between the two germline ends. The CDR3 is 12 amino acids. The CDR3 loop is CASSFRNYEQYF. In DNA form, the CDR3 reads TGTGCCAGCAGTTTTCGCAACTACGAGCAGTACTTC.

This clonotype was detected only a few times. The genes are TRBV6-1 and TRBJ1-2; 10 nucleotides match TRBD1. The germline V gene encodes CDR1 MNHNS and CDR2 SASEGT. The J segment lost 8 bases and the V segment lost 4 bases, leaving 4 bases of the junction unmatched. The length of the CDR3 is 13 residues. DNA of the CDR3: TGTGCCAGCAGTGCTGACAGGGGGCGAGGCTACACCTTC. As protein: CASSADRGRGYTF.

This clonotype was seen at least ten times. CDR3 protein: CASSPNPTGRPSEGYTF. CDR3 sequence (DNA): TGCGCCAGCAGCCCAAACCCGACAGGGCGTCCATCTGAGGGCTACACCTTC. V is TRBV5-1 and J is TRBJ1-2; 7 positions agree with TRBD1. CDR3 length: 17 residues. Germline CDR1 and CDR2: SGHRS and YFSETQ. Trimming cost V 4 bases and J 8 bases; bases outside gene matches: 20.

The table lists this clonotype with many counts. V gene TRBV15 combines with J gene TRBJ2-4, with 9 bases fitting TRBD1. Germline loops: CDR1 LNHNV, CDR2 YYDKDF (reference sequence). Trimming at V came to 3 bases and at J to 8 bases, leaving 8 bases not matched to a gene. The length of the CDR3 is 15 residues. In DNA form, the CDR3 reads TGTGCCACCAGCAGGAGGACAGGGGAGGTGGACATTCAGTACTTC. Protein product: CATSRRTGEVDIQYF.

This clonotype has at least ten counts. An end of the junction does not agree with germline; a read error may underlie this. The rearrangement links TRBV11-2 to TRBJ1-6, with D perhaps TRBD1 (6 bases). The CDR3 has 18 residues. Germline V CDR1 and CDR2: SGHAT, FQNNGV. Written as DNA, the CDR3 is TGTGCCAGCAGCACCACCCGGATGGGGGCCCCCTACAATTCACCCCTCCACTTT. Its protein is CASSTTRMGAPYNSPLHF.

The gene calls are TRBV19 and TRBJ2-7, with 7 bases lining up with TRBD2. Germline V gene sequence: CDR1 LNHDA, CDR2 SQIVND (reference sequence). V dropped 5 bases and J dropped 6; count of bases not matched to a gene: 10. The CDR3 extends over 14 amino acids. The CDR3 nucleotides read TGTGCCAGTAGTTTCCGAGGACCGGGGGGCGAGCAGTACTTC. It encodes CASSFRGPGGEQYF.

Turning to this clonotype: One base away lies a much larger clone, so this may be a sequencing read error. The V and J genes are TRBV20-1 and TRBJ2-7, with 13 bases lining up with TRBD2. Per germline, CDR1 DFQATT and CDR2 SNEGSKA (reference sequence). The CDR3 loop spans 14 amino acids. The CDR3 is CIGKGTSGTYEQYF. As DNA, the CDR3 is TGCATCGGGAAAGGGACTAGCGGGACCTACGAGCAGTACTTC.

V usage is TRBV27 and J usage is TRBJ1-6; D not certain. V dropped 7 bases and J dropped 8 bases, with 21 bases sitting between them. Looked up from germline, CDR1 is MNHEY and CDR2 is SMNVEV (reference sequence). CDR3 length: 16 amino acids. CDR3 loop: CASTFTELSGYSPLHF. For the CDR3, the DNA is TGTGCCAGCACCTTCACGGAACTTTCGGGGTATTCACCCCTCCACTTT.

This clonotype was recorded at least ten times. This chain connects TRBV12-3 or TRBV12-4 to TRBJ2-6; D might be TRBD1 (5 bases). V was clipped by 7 bases and J by 5 bases, with 12 bases between them. This CDR3 region has 14 residues. CDR3 bases: TGTGCCAGCACAGGGCCGCTCAGGGCCAACGTCCTGACTTTC. Translation gives CASTGPLRANVLTF.

The chain employs TRBV7-3 and TRBJ2-5, with no clear D. The CDR3 covers 13 residues. Germline CDR1 and CDR2: SGHTA and FQGTGA. Trimming removed 2 bases at V and 6 bases at J, with 10 bases between. The CDR3 here is CASSLLPEKTQYF. Written as DNA, the CDR3 is TGTGCCAGCAGCTTACTCCCAGAGAAGACCCAGTACTTC.

The genes are TRBV6-1 and TRBJ2-2; 9 nucleotides align to TRBD2. The germline V gene encodes CDR1 MNHNS and CDR2 SASEGT. CDR3 length equals 13 residues. CDR3 coding DNA: TGTGGCGGGGGGGCCATATATTCCGGGGAGCTGTTTTTT. This codes for CGGGAIYSGELFF.

This clonotype was picked up many times. The V gene is TRBV24-1, the J gene TRBJ2-3; D possibly matches TRBD1 or TRBD2 (5 bases each). Trimming stripped 9 bases from V and 2 bases from J, with 17 bases between. The CDR3 has 15 amino acids. Per germline, CDR1 KGHDR and CDR2 SFDVKD. The CDR3 coding sequence is TGTGCCACCGGGGGATCGGGCCGACTCACAGATACGCAGTATTTT. Protein sequence: CATGGSGRLTDTQYF.

This clonotype was counted ten times or more. V usage is TRBV9 and J usage is TRBJ1-6, with a weak D call TRBD1 (6 bases). V was clipped by 3 bases and J by 4 bases, with 14 bases between them. This CDR3 contains 16 residues. The germline CDR1 and CDR2 sequences are SGDLS and YYNGEE. CDR3 sequence (DNA): TGTGCCAGCAGCGAGAGATCGACAGGATATAATTCACCCCTCCACTTT. Its protein is CASSERSTGYNSPLHF.

The V gene is TRBV13, the J gene TRBJ1-2; 8 bases are a match to TRBD1. The junction had 15 bases not matched to a gene; V was cut back by 5 bases and J by 1 base. This CDR3 region has 18 residues. From germline, CDR1 is PRHDT and CDR2 FYEKMQ (reference sequence). This CDR3 reads CASSLRRTGLRRNYGYTF. CDR3 coding DNA: TGTGCCAGCAGCCTGCGTCGGACAGGGTTACGGCGTAACTATGGCTACACCTTC.

This chain connects TRBV20-1 to TRBJ2-5; 8 bases agree with TRBD1. Germline CDR1 and CDR2: DFQATT and SNEGSKA (reference sequence). The CDR3 has 14 residues. V trimming: 6 bases; J trimming: 3 bases; junction bases outside the gene matches: 9. The CDR3 loop is CSARTGPVEETQYF. DNA for the CDR3: TGCAGTGCCCGGACAGGGCCTGTAGAAGAGACCCAGTACTTC.

CDR3 coding DNA: TGTGCCAGTAGTATTCGATACCGAGGGCAGCCCAAGAACACTGAAGCTTTCTTT. Translated, it gives CASSIRYRGQPKNTEAFF. The V gene is TRBV19, the J gene TRBJ1-1; the D is unclear. The V end was cut by 3 bases, the J end by 1 base, with 21 bases between. From germline, CDR1 is LNHDA and CDR2 SQIVND (reference sequence). CDR3 length equals 18 residues.

The table lists this clonotype with many counts. CDR3 coding DNA: TGTGCCAGCAGTATCCGACTAGCGGAGGGGGAGCAGTACTTC. As protein: CASSIRLAEGEQYF. The chain employs TRBV2 and TRBJ2-7; 9 bases fit TRBD2. Germline trimming cut 5 bases from V and 7 bases from J; bases unmatched to any gene: 9. This CDR3 is built from 14 residues. The germline V gene encodes CDR1 SNHLY and CDR2 FYNNEI.